The 30 T cell receptor beta chains listed next were all sequenced from one sample in a study of T cells in Graves' hyperthyroidism and ophthalmopathy. Amplified TCR beta CDR3 regions came from RNA transcripts. The HTBI set primed first-round TCR CDR3 RT-PCR. Each CDR3 protein is one row after TCRdb ran MiXCR on the multiplex PCR reads. The sample shows some 600,000 distinct CDR3 sequences, about 45% of them seen only once. Sequencing was done on a sample of peripheral blood or thyroid tissue (not recorded which). Source of these receptors: a woman aged 18-35 years with Graves' hyperthyroidism.

There are a few counts of this clonotype. The gene calls are TRBV12-3 or TRBV12-4 and TRBJ2-7; D remains unclear. The V end was cut by 4 bases, the J end by 0 bases, with 10 bases between. CDR3 length: 14 residues. CDR3 sequence: CASSSTSSSYEQYF. The CDR3 DNA follows: TGTGCCAGCAGTTCGACGTCGAGCTCCTACGAGCAGTACTTC.

This clonotype came up a few times. The chain carries TRBV9 and TRBJ1-4; D perhaps matches TRBD1 (5 bases). V shed 3 bases and J shed 0 bases, with 12 bases lying between them. Germline lookup yields CDR1 SGDLS and CDR2 YYNGEE. The CDR3 loop spans 16 amino acids. The CDR3 spells CASSAGTVSTNEKLFF. Here the CDR3 DNA reads TGTGCCAGCAGCGCCGGGACGGTATCAACTAATGAAAAACTGTTTTTT.

This clonotype was detected only once. J is TRBJ2-5 and V is TRBV24-1, with 10 bases fitting TRBD1. The CDR3 consists of 14 residues. The V segment lost 7 bases and the J segment 5 bases; nucleotides outside the gene matches: 6. Germline-derived CDR1 and CDR2 are KGHDR and SFDVKD. This CDR3 is CATSGTGAEETQYF. DNA of the CDR3: TGTGCCACCAGCGGGACAGGGGCTGAGGAGACCCAGTACTTC.

Concerning this clonotype: The junction and the germline gene differ at one end; a read error may be behind it. The chain links TRBV10-2 to TRBJ1-5; D call uncertain. Looked up from germline, CDR1 is WSHSY and CDR2 is SAAADI. The CDR3 sequence is 14 residues long. The CDR3 DNA reads TGCGCCAGCAGTGAGTCGGAGAGGTACCAGCCCCTGCATTTT. It translates to CASSESERYQPLHF.

This clonotype came up many times. This chain joins TRBV29-1 and TRBJ1-5; D may be TRBD1 (5 bases). CDR1 and CDR2 (germline): SQVTM, ANQGSEA. The CDR3 contains 13 residues. Trimming removed 6 bases at V and 0 bases at J, with 9 bases between. The CDR3 loop reads CSVGDYSNQPQHF. As DNA, the CDR3 is TGCAGCGTGGGGGACTATAGCAATCAGCCCCAGCATTTT.

This sequence joins TRBV6-5 and TRBJ2-7; possible D gene TRBD1, 5 bases. Deletions cut 4 bases from V and 2 bases from J, with 9 bases between. The germline V gene has CDR1 MNHEY and CDR2 SVGAGI. The CDR3 totals 13 residues. CDR3 residues: CASSSETAYEQYF. CDR3 in DNA: TGTGCCAGCAGTTCCGAGACAGCCTACGAGCAGTACTTC.

The chain employs TRBV5-1 and TRBJ1-4; TRBD1 aligns across 8 bases. CDR1 and CDR2 (germline): SGHRS, YFSETQ. Trimming cost V 3 bases and J 11 bases; bases outside gene matches: 3. The CDR3 contains 12 residues. This CDR3 reads CASSYRTGKLFF. CDR3 sequence (DNA): TGCGCCAGCAGCTATCGGACAGGGAAACTGTTTTTT. Full variable domain (missing parts from reference TRBV5-1 and TRBJ1-4): KAGVTQTPRYLIKTRGQQVTLSCSPISGHRSVSWYQQTPGQGLQFLFEYFSETQRNKGNFPGRFSGRQFSNSRSEMNVSTLELGDSALYLCASSYRTGKLFFGSGTQLSVL.

Points on this clonotype: This sequence may be a read error, since a much larger clone differs from it by one base. The chain is built from TRBV10-3 and TRBJ2-5, with D unclear. Germline-derived CDR1 and CDR2 are ENHRY and SYGVKD. The germline V and J ends were trimmed by 4 bases and 5 bases, with 11 bases remaining between them. The CDR3 sequence is 13 residues long. The CDR3 DNA reads TGTGCCATCAGTGGGGCGGAATCCGAGACCCAGTACTTC. Translating it yields CAISGAESETQYF.

This clonotype was detected ten times or more. This rearrangement joins TRBV10-3 to TRBJ2-7; D is possibly TRBD2 (7 bases). Trimming removed 6 bases at V and 3 bases at J, with 18 bases between. The CDR3 extends over 15 amino acids. Germline CDR1 and CDR2: ENHRY and SYGVKD. This chain's CDR3 is CAISEGGEGFYEQYF. The CDR3 DNA reads as TGTGCCATCAGCGAGGGGGGGGAGGGCTTCTACGAGCAGTACTTC.

The rearrangement joins TRBV9 to TRBJ2-7, with a tentative D call TRBD2 (5 bases). Germline lookup yields CDR1 SGDLS and CDR2 YYNGEE. CDR3 length: 17 amino acids. Trimming removed 4 bases at V and 6 bases at J, with 26 bases between. The CDR3 sequence: CASSPQRQADSWREQYF. The CDR3 nucleotides read TGTGCCAGCAGCCCCCAACGGCAAGCGGACTCGTGGCGCGAGCAGTACTTC.

The chain employs TRBV25-1 and TRBJ1-2; D ambiguous. This CDR3 region has 12 residues. V lost 8 bases, J lost 2 bases, and 9 bases lay in between. Germline-derived CDR1 and CDR2 are MGHDK and SYGVNS. DNA of the CDR3: TGTGCCAGCTCAGGCAAGAACTATGGCTACACCTTC. This encodes CASSGKNYGYTF.

The V gene is TRBV7-6, the J gene TRBJ2-7; 7 nucleotides align to TRBD2. V was clipped by 7 bases and J by 6 bases; unmatched bases: 6. Looked up from germline, CDR1 is SGHVS and CDR2 is FNYEAQ. CDR3 length equals 12 residues. The CDR3 sequence is CASTVAGAEQYF. CDR3 DNA sequence: TGTGCCAGCACCGTGGCGGGAGCCGAGCAGTACTTC.

V gene TRBV5-5 combines with J gene TRBJ1-6; 7 nucleotides match TRBD1. The CDR3 contains 15 residues. V shed 0 bases and J 10 bases; nucleotides not matched to a gene: 7. Germline lookup yields CDR1 SGHKS and CDR2 YYEKEE (reference sequence). CDR3 loop: CASSLGRGSRSPLHF. In DNA form, the CDR3 reads TGTGCCAGCAGCTTGGGCAGGGGGTCGCGCTCACCCCTCCACTTT.

This chain links TRBV10-3 with TRBJ2-3, with D possibly being TRBD1 or TRBD2 (6 bases each). Trimming cost V 6 bases and J 3 bases, with 16 bases left between them. The length of the CDR3 is 15 residues. In germline, CDR1 is ENHRY, CDR2 SYGVKD. CDR3 region: CAISIQGGSTDTQYF. CDR3 nucleotide sequence: TGTGCCATCAGCATACAGGGAGGTAGTACAGATACGCAGTATTTT.

The DNA for the CDR3 is TGCAGTGCTACTTCACTTGGCGAGCAGTACTTC. Protein sequence: CSATSLGEQYF. The rearrangement uses TRBV20-1 and TRBJ2-7; D remains unclear. Germline values: CDR1 DFQATT, CDR2 SNEGSKA (reference sequence). The V end was cut by 4 bases, the J end by 6 bases, with 10 bases between. The CDR3 loop spans 11 amino acids.

Remarks on this clonotype: Just one base apart from a much larger clone, this may be a read error. The V gene is TRBV7-8, the J gene TRBJ1-1; D uncertain. From germline, CDR1 is SGHVS and CDR2 FQNEAQ. This CDR3 spans 12 amino acids. In DNA, the CDR3 is TGCGCCAGCAGCCAAGACGGAGCAGGATCTTTCTTT. Encoded protein: CASSQDGAGSFF.

This chain connects TRBV25-1 to TRBJ1-2; weak D call: TRBD1 (6 bases). Germline-derived CDR1 and CDR2 are MGHDK and SYGVNS. The CDR3 has 14 amino acids. V was cut by 5 bases and J by 8 bases, with 18 bases left in between. The chain's CDR3 is CASSTSGDLGGYTF. DNA of the CDR3: TGTGCCAGCAGTACCTCAGGGGATTTAGGAGGCTACACCTTC.

The rearrangement joins TRBV19 to TRBJ1-2; D not resolved. Trimming pared 2 bases from V and 4 bases from J, leaving 11 bases between. Germline V gives CDR1 LNHDA, CDR2 SQIVND (reference sequence). CDR3 length: 14 amino acids. Written as DNA, the CDR3 is TGTGCCAGTAGTATATTGGGGTCTGGCTATGGCTACACCTTC. Its translation is CASSILGSGYGYTF.

This clonotype occurred many times. The chain couples TRBV7-9 to TRBJ1-1, with D possibly matching TRBD1 (6 bases). Between the trimmed V and J ends, which lost 5 bases and 6 bases, there was a span of 13 bases. This CDR3 is 13 amino acids long. Germline-derived CDR1 and CDR2 are SEHNR and FQNEAQ (reference sequence). CDR3 sequence reads: CASSQNRESEAFF. In DNA, the CDR3 is TGTGCCAGCAGCCAGAACAGGGAATCTGAAGCTTTCTTT. Full variable domain (outside the CDR3, taken from reference TRBV7-9 and TRBJ1-1): DTGVSQNPRHKITKRGQNVTFRCDPISEHNRLYWYRQTLGQGPEFLTYFQNEAQLEKSRLLSDRFSAERPKGSFSTLEIQRTEQGDSAMYLCASSQNRESEAFFGQGTRLTVV.

The chain recombines TRBV7-2 with TRBJ1-5; 9 bases line up with TRBD1. Germline assignment: CDR1 SGHTA and CDR2 FQGNSA. The CDR3 loop spans 18 amino acids. With 5 bases clipped from V and 1 base from J, the junction kept 12 bases outside the gene matches. CDR3 DNA sequence: TGTGCCAGCAGCCTTCGGGACAGGGAAGGTGTAAGCAATCAGCCCCAGCATTTT. Its protein is CASSLRDREGVSNQPQHF.

On this clonotype: A junction end diverges from the germline sequence, so it may reflect a read error. CDR3: CASTTGGETQYF. The DNA for the CDR3 is TGTGCCAGCACCACGGGTGGGGAGACCCAATACTTC. V is TRBV6-5 and J is TRBJ2-5; D might be TRBD2 (5 bases). Germline V lookup: CDR1 MNHEY, CDR2 SVGAGI. CDR3 size: 12 residues.

There are many counts of this clonotype. This chain links TRBV7-6 with TRBJ2-7, with D unresolved. The V gene's germline CDR1 is SGHVS and CDR2 FNYEAQ. CDR3 length: 13 residues. V dropped 1 base and J dropped 3 bases, with 7 bases sitting between them. The DNA for the CDR3 is TGTGCCAGCAGCTTAGAGGTCGGCTACGAGCAGTACTTC. This codes for CASSLEVGYEQYF.

The chain has TRBV11-2 and TRBJ1-5; TRBD1 matches at 7 bases. The CDR3 sequence is 14 residues long. Germline V CDR1 and CDR2: SGHAT, FQNNGV. Germline trimming cut 0 bases from V and 7 bases from J; bases unmatched to any gene: 3. The chain's CDR3 is CASSLDQGGQPQHF. The CDR3 nucleotides read TGTGCCAGCAGCTTAGATCAGGGGGGGCAGCCCCAGCATTTT. The full variable domain, in which reference TRBV11-2 and TRBJ1-5 provide the parts outside the CDR3, is EAGVAQSPRYKIIEKRQSVAFWCNPISGHATLYWYQQILGQGPKLLIQFQNNGVVDDSQLPKDRFSAERLKGVDSTLKIQPAKLEDSAVYLCASSLDQGGQPQHFGDGTRLSIL.

Worth noting for this clonotype: Being one base from a much bigger clone, this may be a read error. The chain uses TRBV11-1 and TRBJ2-5, with D unresolved. V was trimmed by 8 bases and J by 0 bases, leaving 7 bases between them. CDR1 SGHAT and CDR2 FQDESV come from the germline V gene (reference sequence). The CDR3 extends over 12 amino acids. The CDR3 nucleotides are TGTGCCAGCCGCCGGTACCAAGAGACCCAGTACTTC. This sequence encodes CASRRYQETQYF. The variable domain in full, completed from reference TRBV11-1 and TRBJ2-5, reads EAEVAQSPRYKITEKSQAVAFWCDPISGHATLYWYRQILGQGPELLVQFQDESVVDDSQLPKDRFSAERLKGVDSTLKIQPAELGDSAMYLCASRRYQETQYFGPGTRLLVL.

This clonotype has at least ten counts. This chain joins TRBV9 and TRBJ1-2; D gene uncertain. Germline loops: CDR1 SGDLS, CDR2 YYNGEE. The V and J ends lost 2 bases and 8 bases respectively, with 10 bases between them. The length of the CDR3 is 12 residues. CDR3 sequence reads: CASSVGNKGYTF. The CDR3 bases are TGTGCCAGCAGCGTGGGCAACAAAGGCTACACCTTC.

This chain connects TRBV24-1 to TRBJ1-2; 8 positions agree with TRBD1. The CDR3 sequence is 14 residues long. Trimming removed 7 bases from V and 5 bases from J; junction bases left unmatched: 8. Germline assignment: CDR1 KGHDR and CDR2 SFDVKD. The CDR3 loop is CATSKVNRGYGYTF. The CDR3 coding sequence is TGTGCCACCAGCAAGGTCAACAGGGGGTATGGCTACACCTTC.

V gene TRBV20-1 combines with J gene TRBJ1-3, with D unclear. Germline V gives CDR1 DFQATT, CDR2 SNEGSKA (reference sequence). V dropped 2 bases and J dropped 0 bases, with 5 bases sitting between them. The CDR3 has 13 residues. The CDR3 DNA follows: TGCAGTGCTAGAACGGGCTCTGGAAACACCATATATTTT. Protein product: CSARTGSGNTIYF.

This clonotype was picked up one time. The rearrangement joins TRBV29-1 to TRBJ1-2; 8 nucleotides match TRBD1. This CDR3 is 12 amino acids long. The germline V gene encodes CDR1 SQVTM and CDR2 ANQGSEA. The trim removed 8 bases at V and 6 bases at J, leaving 8 bases unmatched. The CDR3 sequence: CSIRGQGDGYTF. The CDR3 DNA sequence: TGCAGCATCAGGGGGCAGGGCGATGGCTACACCTTC.

On this clonotype itself: At one of its ends the junction is not consistent with the germline gene, which may arise from a read error. J is TRBJ1-1 and V is TRBV29-1; possibly TRBD1 for D (5 bases). The CDR3 sequence is 12 residues long. Per the germline V gene, CDR1 is SQVTM and CDR2 is ANQGSEA. CDR3 residues: CSVGARVGEASF. As DNA, the CDR3 is TGCAGCGTAGGGGCCAGGGTAGGTGAAGCTTCCTTT.

In its sample, this clonotype was seen a few times. The gene calls are TRBV10-3 and TRBJ1-5; tentatively, D is TRBD1 (5 bases). Per the germline V gene, CDR1 is ENHRY and CDR2 is SYGVKD. The V end was cut by 10 bases, the J end by 4 bases, with 8 bases between. The CDR3 is made up of 11 amino acids. In DNA, the CDR3 is TGTGCCACAGGGCGTAATCAGCCCCAGCATTTT. Amino acids: CATGRNQPQHF.